The 32 T cell receptor beta chains in this list originate from one sample, sequenced in a study of blood T cell repertoires in COVID-19. Profiling relied on immunoSEQ multiplex PCR, and the TCRdb table lists in-frame clones only, not all of them. The repertoire holds approximately 200,000 clones, with approximately 80% as singletons. The specimen was peripheral blood. Every receptor here comes from a woman aged 55-70 years who had recovered from COVID-19.

The V gene is TRBV5-4, the J gene TRBJ2-7, with D possibly matching TRBD1 (5 bases). The CDR3 has 13 residues. Germline lookup yields CDR1 SGHNT and CDR2 YYREEE (reference sequence). V lost 3 bases and J lost 1, with 8 bases in between. CDR3 DNA sequence: TGTGCCAGCAGCTCCCGACAGTCCTACGAGCAGTACTTC. This translates into CASSSRQSYEQYF.

The rearrangement joins TRBV7-8 to TRBJ2-2; weak D call: TRBD2 (6 bases). Germline CDR1 SGHVS, CDR2 FQNEAQ. The CDR3 totals 13 residues. Trimming took off 11 bases at V and 1 base at J, with 11 bases between the two ends. CDR3: CALGRGNTGELFF. In nucleotides, the CDR3 is TGTGCCCTTGGGCGGGGGAACACCGGGGAGCTGTTTTTT.

This chain connects TRBV6-8 to TRBJ2-2, with D perhaps TRBD1 (6 bases). Germline CDR1 reads MNHGY; CDR2 reads SAAAGT. V was cut by 4 bases and J by 7 bases, with 13 bases left in between. This CDR3 is built from 14 residues. The CDR3 is CASSFLGGGGELFF. The CDR3 DNA reads as TGTGCCAGCAGTTTTTTAGGGGGTGGCGGGGAGCTGTTTTTT.

The chain has TRBV6-1 and TRBJ1-2; D is uncertain. There are 13 residues in the CDR3. Deletions cut 7 bases from V and 2 bases from J, with 11 bases between. Germline values: CDR1 MNHNS, CDR2 SASEGT. The CDR3 protein is CASTPSPNYGYTF. CDR3 coding DNA: TGTGCCAGCACCCCCTCCCCCAACTATGGCTACACCTTC.

This sequence joins TRBV27 and TRBJ2-1; D possibly corresponds to TRBD1 (7 bases). Between the trimmed V and J ends, which lost 6 bases and 5 bases, there was a span of 17 bases. CDR3 size: 15 residues. In germline, CDR1 is MNHEY, CDR2 SMNVEV (reference sequence). The CDR3 spells CASRRGGTDDNEQFF. The CDR3 nucleotides are TGTGCCAGCAGACGCGGAGGGACAGACGACAATGAGCAGTTCTTC.

The CDR3 region has the DNA TGTGCCACCAGCAGACTCGGGGTCCAGAGGGCTTTCTTT. This sequence encodes CATSRLGVQRAFF. This chain joins TRBV15 and TRBJ1-1, with D uncertain. Per germline, CDR1 LNHNV and CDR2 YYDKDF (reference sequence). The CDR3 loop spans 13 amino acids. Between the trimmed V and J ends, which lost 2 bases and 11 bases, there was a span of 15 bases.

This clone has more than one count but fewer than ten. Written as DNA, the CDR3 is TGTGCCAGCAGCTGGGGACTAGCCAGCTCCTACAATGAGCAGTTCTTC. Its translation: CASSWGLASSYNEQFF. The chain is built from TRBV11-3 and TRBJ2-1; TRBD2 matches at 9 bases. The V gene's germline CDR1 is SGHNT and CDR2 YENEEA. Losses at the gene ends were 4 bases for V and 0 bases for J; bases not matched to a gene: 4. The CDR3 contains 16 residues.

The chain carries TRBV4-3 and TRBJ2-6, with 9 bases lining up with TRBD1. The germline V gene has CDR1 LGHNA and CDR2 YSLEER. The V and J ends lost 3 bases and 3 bases, in that order; junction bases with no gene match: 9. There are 18 residues in the CDR3. The CDR3 bases are TGCGCCAGCAGCCAGCTAGCCACAGGGGGCTTTGGGGCCAACGTCCTGACTTTC. It translates to CASSQLATGGFGANVLTF.

This clone was counted once. The V and J genes are TRBV30 and TRBJ1-4, with D uncertain. V gave up 0 bases and J gave up 8 bases, with 16 bases separating them. The CDR3 sequence is 15 residues long. CDR1 is GTSNPN and CDR2 is SVGIG in the germline V gene (reference sequence). DNA of the CDR3: TGTGCCTGGAGTGTGGGGAGCGGGGAGGGCGAAAAACTGTTTTTT. Residues: CAWSVGSGEGEKLFF.

The genes are TRBV7-2 and TRBJ2-7, with TRBD2 matching over 13 bases. With 5 bases clipped from V and 3 bases from J, the junction kept 7 bases outside the gene matches. The CDR3 runs 16 residues. From germline, CDR1 is SGHTA and CDR2 FQGNSA. The chain's CDR3 is CASSAQLAGGHYEQYF. Written as DNA, the CDR3 is TGTGCCAGCAGCGCCCAACTAGCGGGGGGGCACTACGAGCAGTACTTC.

V is TRBV30 and J is TRBJ1-6; 7 nucleotides align to TRBD1. Per germline, CDR1 GTSNPN and CDR2 SVGIG (reference sequence). The CDR3 is 15 residues long. V dropped 3 bases and J dropped 3; count of bases not matched to a gene: 5. The CDR3 region has the DNA TGTGCCTGGAGCCCGGGACAGTACTATAATTCACCCCTCCACTTT. Translation: CAWSPGQYYNSPLHF. The variable domain in full, with the rest retrieved from reference TRBV30 and TRBJ1-6, is SQTIHQWPATLVQPVGSPLSLECTVEGTSNPNLYWYRQAAGRGLQLLFYSVGIGQISSEVPQNLSASRPQDRQFILSSKKLLLSDSGFYLCAWSPGQYYNSPLHFGNGTRLTVT.

The V gene is TRBV5-1, the J gene TRBJ2-1, with TRBD2 matching over 12 bases. Germline assignment: CDR1 SGHRS and CDR2 YFSETQ. The CDR3 has 19 amino acids. V shed 0 bases, J shed 2 bases, and the junction held 9 bases outside the gene matches. The CDR3 DNA sequence: TGCGCCAGCAGCTTGGAGGTCCCTAGCGGGGGGGCTGCCTACAATGAGCAGTTCTTC. Its translation is CASSLEVPSGGAAYNEQFF.

This clone appeared a single time. The chain links TRBV7-8 to TRBJ2-1, with 7 bases fitting TRBD1. Trimming at V came to 1 base and at J to 4 bases, leaving 4 bases not matched to a gene. The germline V gene encodes CDR1 SGHVS and CDR2 FQNEAQ. CDR3 length equals 15 residues. The CDR3 DNA is TGTGCCAGCAGCTTAGTTCAGGGGGAATACAATGAGCAGTTCTTC. Protein: CASSLVQGEYNEQFF.

The genes are TRBV9 and TRBJ1-1; D is perhaps TRBD1 (5 bases). The V and J ends lost 0 bases and 1 base respectively, with 7 bases between them. Germline lookup yields CDR1 SGDLS and CDR2 YYNGEE. The CDR3 extends over 14 amino acids. CDR3 nucleotides: TGTGCCAGCAGCGTAGTAGGGGCGAACACTGAAGCTTTCTTT. It specifies CASSVVGANTEAFF.

A few counts support this clone. This chain links TRBV7-6 with TRBJ1-1; TRBD1 might be the D (6 bases). V shed 1 base and J shed 1 base, with 16 bases lying between them. CDR3 length: 17 amino acids. CDR1 is SGHVS and CDR2 is FNYEAQ in the germline V gene. The CDR3 nucleotides read TGTGCCAGCAGCTTAGTTCCCACAGGGTGGAGGAACACTGAAGCTTTCTTT. Protein product: CASSLVPTGWRNTEAFF. The full variable domain, in which reference TRBV7-6 and TRBJ1-1 provide the parts outside the CDR3, is GAGVSQSPRYKVTKRGQDVALRCDPISGHVSLYWYRQALGQGPEFLTYFNYEAQQDKSGLPNDRFSAERPEGSISTLTIQRTEQRDSAMYRCASSLVPTGWRNTEAFFGQGTRLTVV.

This rearrangement joins TRBV5-6 to TRBJ1-1, with D maybe TRBD1 (5 bases). CDR3 length equals 13 residues. Deletions cut 4 bases from V and 9 bases from J, with 16 bases between. Germline CDR1 reads SGHDT; CDR2 reads YYEEEE. CDR3 residues: CASSADDSWQAFF. The CDR3 DNA reads as TGTGCCAGCAGCGCGGACGACAGTTGGCAAGCTTTCTTT.

The V call is TRBV4-2, the J call TRBJ1-1; D ambiguous. CDR1 and CDR2 (germline): LGHNA, YNFKEQ. This CDR3 contains 14 residues. The ends were cut back, 4 bases at V and 1 base at J, with 10 bases in the middle. This CDR3 is CASSLGPANTEAFF. Written as DNA, the CDR3 is TGTGCCAGCAGCCTTGGGCCGGCGAACACTGAAGCTTTCTTT.

The gene calls are TRBV5-4 and TRBJ2-7; 11 positions agree with TRBD2. The CDR3 is 17 residues long. Unmatched junction bases numbered 9, after V lost 0 bases and J lost 4 bases. The germline gives CDR1 SGHNT, CDR2 YYREEE (reference sequence). As DNA, the CDR3 is TGTGCCAGCAGCTTGGGTAGCGGGGGGGCCAATTTTTACGAGCAGTACTTC. It yields the protein CASSLGSGGANFYEQYF.

The chain carries TRBV10-3 and TRBJ1-5, with 8 bases fitting TRBD1. The germline gives CDR1 ENHRY, CDR2 SYGVKD. The V segment lost 2 bases and the J segment 3 bases; nucleotides outside the gene matches: 9. The CDR3 has 17 amino acids. Here the CDR3 reads CAISEDGRGLNNQPQHF. The CDR3 coding sequence is TGTGCCATCAGTGAGGACGGCAGGGGGCTAAACAATCAGCCCCAGCATTTT.

This clone was counted once. CDR3 bases: TGTGCCAGCAGACAGGGCTCTGGAAACACCATATATTTT. This sequence encodes CASRQGSGNTIYF. The chain employs TRBV12-3 or TRBV12-4 and TRBJ1-3; D might be TRBD1 (6 bases). The CDR3 consists of 13 residues. The V gene lost 6 bases and the J gene lost 0 bases, with 6 bases spanning the gap.

This sequence joins TRBV9 and TRBJ1-1, with 10 bases aligning to TRBD1. CDR3 size: 15 residues. The germline V gene encodes CDR1 SGDLS and CDR2 YYNGEE. J was trimmed by 4 bases and V by 0 bases; bases with no gene match: 3. The CDR3 DNA reads as TGTGCCAGCAGCGTAGTAGACAGGGGGCCCACTGAAGCTTTCTTT. This encodes CASSVVDRGPTEAFF.

This clone was picked up a small number of times. The chain employs TRBV10-3 and TRBJ1-5; D possibly corresponds to TRBD1 (5 bases). This CDR3 has 19 amino acids. Germline V CDR1 and CDR2: ENHRY, SYGVKD. Trimming stripped 6 bases from V and 2 bases from J, with 26 bases between. The CDR3 spells CAISASPLTGQDGNQPQHF. The CDR3 DNA reads as TGTGCCATCAGCGCGTCTCCGCTTACAGGTCAGGATGGCAATCAGCCCCAGCATTTT.

The chain is built from TRBV11-2 and TRBJ2-5, with a possible D match to TRBD2 (5 bases). CDR3 length: 13 residues. Germline-derived CDR1 and CDR2 are SGHAT and FQNNGV. V was shortened by 6 bases and J by 0 bases, with 8 bases between the two germline ends. The CDR3 loop reads CASRTGNQETQYF. DNA of the CDR3: TGTGCCAGCAGAACCGGGAACCAAGAGACCCAGTACTTC.

A single count supports this clone. The chain links TRBV6-2 or TRBV6-3 to TRBJ2-3; 8 positions agree with TRBD1. CDR1 and CDR2 from the germline V gene are MNHEY and SVGEGT. This CDR3 is 16 amino acids long. V trimming: 5 bases; J trimming: 0 bases; junction bases outside the gene matches: 7. CDR3 in DNA: TGTGCCAGCAGTCCAAGGACAGGGAGTAGCACAGATACGCAGTATTTT. This codes for CASSPRTGSSTDTQYF.

The J gene is TRBJ2-5, the V gene TRBV5-6; TRBD2 matches at 14 bases. V gave up 4 bases and J gave up 5 bases; unmatched junction bases: 7. CDR3 size: 16 residues. Per germline, CDR1 SGHDT and CDR2 YYEEEE. In nucleotides, the CDR3 is TGTGCCAGCAGCCACGGACTAGCGGGGGGCACGGAGACCCAGTACTTC. It specifies CASSHGLAGGTETQYF.

The rearrangement links TRBV11-2 to TRBJ1-1, with 8 bases that match TRBD1. The CDR3 runs 18 residues. Germline V gene lookup returns CDR1 SGHAT and CDR2 FQNNGV. V lost 1 base, J lost 4 bases, and 14 bases stayed unmatched. The CDR3 loop is CASSLARRGPKSGTEAFF. The CDR3, as DNA: TGTGCCAGCAGCTTAGCGCGCAGGGGGCCGAAGAGTGGCACTGAAGCTTTCTTT.

The chain joins TRBV19 to TRBJ2-2, with a possible D match to TRBD1 (5 bases). Germline V lookup: CDR1 LNHDA, CDR2 SQIVND (reference sequence). V was pared by 6 bases and J by 5 bases, with 19 bases between. This CDR3 contains 16 residues. The CDR3: CASRPRGREGTGELFF. For the CDR3, the DNA is TGTGCCAGTAGGCCTAGGGGCAGGGAAGGAACCGGGGAGCTGTTTTTT.

The chain uses TRBV30 and TRBJ1-1; TRBD1 matches at 9 bases. Losses at the gene ends were 3 bases for V and 6 bases for J; bases not matched to a gene: 8. The CDR3 consists of 14 residues. Per the germline V gene, CDR1 is GTSNPN and CDR2 is SVGIG (reference sequence). CDR3 nucleotides: TGTGCCTGGAGGGTAGGGGACAGGGTACCTGAAGCTTTCTTT. Translating it yields CAWRVGDRVPEAFF.

CDR3 residues: CASSLAAGGQYEQYF. The CDR3 DNA sequence: TGTGCCAGCAGCTTAGCGGCGGGGGGCCAGTACGAGCAGTACTTC. The gene calls are TRBV7-2 and TRBJ2-7; 8 positions agree with TRBD2. This CDR3 comprises 15 residues. CDR1 and CDR2 from the germline V gene are SGHTA and FQGNSA. Trimming removed 0 bases from V and 4 bases from J; junction bases left unmatched: 5.

The V gene is TRBV10-1, the J gene TRBJ2-2; a weak D match, TRBD2 (6 bases). CDR1 is WNHNN and CDR2 is SYGVQD in the germline V gene (reference sequence). This CDR3 is 13 amino acids long. V lost 7 bases, J lost 1 base, and 7 bases lay in between. CDR3 coding DNA: TGCGCCAGCAACGGGGGGAACACCGGGGAGCTGTTTTTT. Residues: CASNGGNTGELFF.

The rearrangement uses TRBV7-9 and TRBJ1-5; 9 nucleotides align to TRBD1. The V gene's germline CDR1 is SEHNR and CDR2 FQNEAQ (reference sequence). The CDR3 runs 17 residues. V shed 5 bases and J 4 bases; nucleotides not matched to a gene: 12. Written as DNA, the CDR3 is TGTGCCAGCAGCCCCGGGACAGGGCCAGTGGGGAATCAGCCCCAGCATTTT. This codes for CASSPGTGPVGNQPQHF.

In its sample, this clone was seen a few times. The chain has TRBV2 and TRBJ2-5, with a tentative D call TRBD2 (5 bases). Trimming cost V 9 bases and J 5 bases, with 16 bases left between them. This CDR3 is 13 amino acids long. Germline lookup yields CDR1 SNHLY and CDR2 FYNNEI. CDR3 in amino acids: CASARAQLETQYF. The CDR3 nucleotides read TGTGCCAGTGCGAGGGCTCAACTGGAGACCCAGTACTTC.